Below, 21 T cell receptor beta chains from the same sample are listed, as sequenced in a study of T cell repertoires in cytomegalovirus infection. TCRdb reanalysed the reads using MiXCR and keeps one entry per CDR3 protein. The sample carries a few hundred thousand distinct CDR3 sequences, roughly a fifth recorded once. No cognate antigen is known for these TCRs. The source was cultured PBMCs, collected from culture after CMV antigen stimulation. These receptors were taken from a human donor in good health (CMV status not recorded). Some clones in this sample may be carry-over from other donors' samples.

CDR3 nucleotides: TGTGCCAGCAGTCTGGGACTAGCGGGAGGAAGAGAGCAGTTCTTC. Residues: CASSLGLAGGREQFF. The chain employs TRBV27 and TRBJ2-1; 15 bases match TRBD2. There are 15 residues in the CDR3. The germline gives CDR1 MNHEY, CDR2 SMNVEV (reference sequence). The V segment lost 5 bases and the J segment 10 bases; nucleotides outside the gene matches: 6.

The rearrangement links TRBV4-1 to TRBJ1-5, with 7 bases matching TRBD1. The trim removed 5 bases at V and 4 bases at J, leaving 8 bases unmatched. The germline gives CDR1 MGHRA, CDR2 YSYEKL. This CDR3 has 15 amino acids. This CDR3 is CASSLGTVNNQPQHF. The CDR3 DNA sequence: TGCGCCAGCAGCTTGGGGACAGTGAATAATCAGCCCCAGCATTTT.

The chain uses TRBV27 and TRBJ1-2, with D possibly being TRBD1 (6 bases). V lost 5 bases, J lost 6 bases, and 13 bases lay in between. Germline V gene data show CDR1 as MNHEY and CDR2 as SMNVEV (reference sequence). CDR3 size: 13 residues. Here the CDR3 reads CASSRDPGDGYTF. In DNA form, the CDR3 reads TGTGCCAGCAGTCGAGACCCAGGGGATGGCTACACCTTC.

In its sample, this clonotype was seen many times. The chain recombines TRBV6-2 or TRBV6-3 with TRBJ2-4; 10 nucleotides match TRBD1. Germline assignment: CDR1 MNHEY and CDR2 SVGEGT. After removal of 6 bases from V and 7 bases from J, the junction contained 6 bases not matched to a gene. This CDR3 has 14 amino acids. The CDR3 DNA is TGTGCCAGCAGCATGGACAGGGGGAAGAACATTCAGTACTTC. Translating it yields CASSMDRGKNIQYF.

This clonotype was seen at least ten times. The genes are TRBV7-2 and TRBJ1-6; 8 bases map to TRBD1. V gave up 5 bases and J gave up 8 bases; unmatched junction bases: 8. The CDR3 extends over 15 amino acids. In germline, CDR1 is SGHTA, CDR2 FQGNSA. CDR3 in DNA: TGTGCCAGCAGCCCTGTACAGGGGGTGGATTCACCCCTCCACTTT. Its translation is CASSPVQGVDSPLHF.

This clonotype was seen a few times. V usage is TRBV3-1 and J usage is TRBJ1-5; no clear D. V lost 1 base and J 6 bases, leaving 10 bases between the germline ends. The germline gives CDR1 LGHDT, CDR2 YNNKEL (reference sequence). There are 14 residues in the CDR3. CDR3 coding DNA: TGTGCCAGCAGCCAAGTAGCAGGCGGTCAGCCCCAGCATTTT. Its protein is CASSQVAGGQPQHF.

This clonotype was observed at least ten times. The genes are TRBV7-2 and TRBJ2-1; 10 nucleotides line up with TRBD1. The J segment lost 6 bases and the V segment lost 7 bases, leaving 6 bases of the junction unmatched. The germline V gene encodes CDR1 SGHTA and CDR2 FQGNSA. The CDR3 is 14 amino acids. This chain's CDR3 is CASMRDRGGNEQFF. DNA for the CDR3: TGTGCCAGCATGCGGGACAGGGGTGGCAATGAGCAGTTCTTC.

This chain joins TRBV11-2 and TRBJ2-1, with 7 bases lining up with TRBD2. Unmatched junction bases numbered 8, after V lost 6 bases and J lost 6 bases. The CDR3 has 14 amino acids. The germline V gene encodes CDR1 SGHAT and CDR2 FQNNGV. CDR3 coding DNA: TGTGCCAGCAGTGGAATAGCGGGTAGCAATGAGCAGTTCTTC. Its protein product is CASSGIAGSNEQFF.

This clonotype occurred a few times. The chain has TRBV20-1 and TRBJ2-3; no definite D call. Trimming stripped 3 bases from V and 2 bases from J, with 12 bases between. The CDR3 runs to 14 residues. Germline CDR1 reads DFQATT; CDR2 reads SNEGSKA (reference sequence). The CDR3 DNA reads TGCAGTGCTAGCCCCTCGCTTAACACAGATACGCAGTATTTT. Encoded protein: CSASPSLNTDTQYF.

The rearrangement links TRBV10-3 to TRBJ2-7; 10 bases are a match to TRBD2. The junction had 11 bases not matched to a gene; V was cut back by 8 bases and J by 1 base. The CDR3 is 16 residues long. CDR1 and CDR2 from the germline V gene are ENHRY and SYGVKD. The CDR3 region is CAIRATTSGDSYEQYF. The CDR3, as DNA: TGTGCCATCCGCGCCACAACTAGCGGGGATTCCTACGAGCAGTACTTC.

The J gene is TRBJ2-3, the V gene TRBV18; D possibly matches TRBD1 or TRBD2 (5 bases each). Germline CDR1 and CDR2: KGHSH and LQKENI. This CDR3 spans 16 amino acids. Trimming removed 0 bases from V and 3 bases from J, with 13 bases in between. The CDR3 loop reads CASSPPGIGGTDTQYF. The DNA of the CDR3 is TGTGCCAGCTCACCACCAGGGATTGGGGGTACAGATACGCAGTATTTT.

At least ten counts were recorded for this clonotype. The rearrangement joins TRBV6-6 to TRBJ1-6; D perhaps matches TRBD1 (6 bases). Germline CDR1 is MNHNY and CDR2 is SVGAGI (reference sequence). This CDR3 contains 14 residues. V was pared by 3 bases and J by 7 bases, with 10 bases between. CDR3 protein: CASSYPGENSPLHF. The CDR3 region has the DNA TGTGCCAGCAGTTATCCAGGGGAAAATTCACCCCTCCACTTT.

This clonotype was observed a handful of times. The chain employs TRBV7-2 and TRBJ2-3; D may be TRBD1 (6 bases). CDR3 size: 15 residues. The V gene's germline CDR1 is SGHTA and CDR2 FQGNSA. Trimming left V 8 bases short and J 2 bases short, with 17 bases between. CDR3 in amino acids: CASQRSAGDTDTQYF. The CDR3 DNA reads as TGTGCCAGCCAAAGATCGGCAGGGGACACAGATACGCAGTATTTT. The full variable domain, its missing parts supplied by reference TRBV7-2 and TRBJ2-3, is GAGVSQSPSNKVTEKGKDVELRCDPISGHTALYWYRQSLGQGLEFLIYFQGNSAPDKSGLPSDRFSAERTGGSVSTLTIQRTQQEDSAVYLCASQRSAGDTDTQYFGPGTRLTVL.

This clonotype was counted a few times. The chain links TRBV19 to TRBJ1-5; the match to TRBD1 covers 9 bases. The CDR3 loop spans 13 amino acids. The V gene's germline CDR1 is LNHDA and CDR2 SQIVND (reference sequence). V was clipped by 8 bases and J by 9 bases; unmatched bases: 8. CDR3 amino acids: CASGTGNFWPQHF. In DNA form, the CDR3 reads TGTGCCAGTGGGACAGGGAATTTTTGGCCCCAGCATTTT.

A few counts support this clonotype. This chain uses TRBV19 with TRBJ1-3; D perhaps matches TRBD1 (5 bases). V lost 6 bases and J lost 1, with 16 bases in between. Per germline, CDR1 LNHDA and CDR2 SQIVND (reference sequence). CDR3 length equals 16 residues. Here the CDR3 reads CASSERQTSSGNTIYF. CDR3 nucleotides: TGTGCCAGTAGCGAACGACAGACGAGTTCTGGAAACACCATATATTTT.

The rearrangement uses TRBV3-1 and TRBJ2-7; D is undetermined. Germline CDR1 LGHDT, CDR2 YNNKEL (reference sequence). V shed 3 bases and J shed 5 bases, with 5 bases lying between them. The CDR3 contains 11 residues. The CDR3 DNA sequence: TGTGCCAGCAGCCAGGGCAACGAGCAGTACTTC. Its translation: CASSQGNEQYF.

This clonotype was recorded a few times. This chain links TRBV28 with TRBJ2-1, with 8 bases aligning to TRBD1. The CDR3 totals 13 residues. V shed 8 bases, J shed 7 bases, and the junction held 7 bases outside the gene matches. CDR1 MDHEN and CDR2 SYDVKM come from the germline V gene. This CDR3 reads CASLQGVENEQFF. The CDR3 DNA reads TGTGCCAGCCTACAGGGGGTAGAGAATGAGCAGTTCTTC.

This clonotype has a count of ten or more. The rearrangement uses TRBV29-1 and TRBJ2-1, with 9 nucleotides matching TRBD1. Trimming at V came to 3 bases and at J to 6 bases, leaving 6 bases not matched to a gene. This CDR3 has 14 amino acids. Germline CDR1 SQVTM, CDR2 ANQGSEA. The CDR3 nucleotides read TGCAGCGTTGACGGGACAGGGATTGGCAATGAGCAGTTCTTC. It encodes CSVDGTGIGNEQFF.

The sample holds many counts of this clonotype. The J gene is TRBJ2-7, the V gene TRBV7-2; maybe TRBD1 (5 bases). V was trimmed by 1 base and J by 3 bases, leaving 7 bases between them. This CDR3 contains 13 residues. Per the germline V gene, CDR1 is SGHTA and CDR2 is FQGNSA. The CDR3, as DNA: TGTGCCAGCAGCTTAGGGGGCCTCTACGAGCAGTACTTC. Protein product: CASSLGGLYEQYF.

The genes are TRBV28 and TRBJ2-5, with 8 bases matching TRBD1. Germline V gives CDR1 MDHEN, CDR2 SYDVKM. CDR3 length equals 14 residues. The junction had 5 bases not matched to a gene; V was cut back by 6 bases and J by 2 bases. CDR3 nucleotide sequence: TGTGCCAGCAGCCCGGGACAGGAACAAGAGACCCAGTACTTC. This encodes CASSPGQEQETQYF.

This clonotype was seen repeatedly, ten times or more. The chain has TRBV7-6 and TRBJ2-7; 7 positions match TRBD2. Germline loops: CDR1 SGHVS, CDR2 FNYEAQ. The CDR3 has 13 amino acids. V gave up 5 bases and J gave up 2 bases; unmatched junction bases: 3. This CDR3 reads CASSLGLAYEQYF. In nucleotides, the CDR3 is TGTGCCAGCAGCCTAGGACTAGCCTACGAGCAGTACTTC.